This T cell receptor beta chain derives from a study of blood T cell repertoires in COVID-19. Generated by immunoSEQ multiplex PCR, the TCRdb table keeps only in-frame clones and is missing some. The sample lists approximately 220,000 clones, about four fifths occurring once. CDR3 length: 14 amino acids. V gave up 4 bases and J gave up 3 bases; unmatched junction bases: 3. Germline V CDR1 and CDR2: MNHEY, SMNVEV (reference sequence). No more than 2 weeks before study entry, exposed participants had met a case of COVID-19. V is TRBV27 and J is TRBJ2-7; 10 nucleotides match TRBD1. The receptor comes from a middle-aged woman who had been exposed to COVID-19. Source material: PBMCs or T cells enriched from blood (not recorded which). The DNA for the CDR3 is TGTGCCAGCAGTTCGGGACAGGGGTACTACGAGCAGTACTTC. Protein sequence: CASSSGQGYYEQYF.